This TCR beta chain comes out of a study of T cell responses to AZD1222 COVID-19 vaccine. Study overall: Pooling of second doses given at about 4 or about 12 weeks was done.

The CDR3 has 12 amino acids. V lost 7 bases and J lost 5, with 11 bases in between. CDR1 and CDR2 from the germline V gene are SQVTM and ANQGSEA. Findings and caveats of the study: Reportedly, nearly half of unique spike TCRs recognized epitopes outside B.1.351/B.1.1.7 mutations. The study identified only five to seven AZD1222 recipients as seropositive at baseline.

Comments on this clone: Its matching antigen is unknown.

Sequencing used immunoSEQ multiplex PCR; TCRdb keeps in-frame clones, though not all of them. The data show approximately 120,000 clones, about nine tenths seen once. The chain couples TRBV29-1 to TRBJ2-2; D remains unclear. This clonotype was obtained from an adult in good health. The specimen was peripheral blood, collected on day 0 of AZD1222 vaccination. The CDR3 coding sequence is TGCAGCGCTCTCTGGTCGACCGGGGAGCTGTTTTTT. Protein product: CSALWSTGELFF.